The clone carrying this T cell receptor (beta chain) came up a few times. This entry belongs to a study of CD8+ T cells in alopecia areata. Extracted from the samples, RNA was reverse transcribed into cDNA to serve as the sequencing template. Sequencing used immunoSEQ multiplex PCR; TCRdb keeps in-frame clones, though not all of them. The sample has roughly 150,000 clones, 50% to 65% seen once. The germline CDR1 and CDR2 sequences are PRHDT and FYEKMQ (reference sequence). This CDR3 is built from 14 residues. Trimming cost V 6 bases and J 4 bases; bases outside gene matches: 8. The treatment here: oral pan-JAK inhibitor, 5-10 mg twice daily.

This sequence joins TRBV13 and TRBJ2-5, with 7 nucleotides matching TRBD2. This TCR was recovered from a human donor with alopecia areata. The sample consisted of CD8+ T cells sorted from blood, taken at week 4, from a patient treated with tofacitinib. This CDR3 is CASRDDSGGETQYF. As DNA, the CDR3 is TGTGCCAGCAGAGATGACTCGGGGGGAGAGACCCAGTACTTC.